The following is a TCR beta chain sequence with its context. No cognate antigen has been identified for it. No per-base quality is available; no much larger clone lies one base away. All of the isolated RNA was reverse transcribed with the High Capacity cDNA Reverse Transcription Kit, so expressed TCRB transcripts were sequenced. Naive, central memory and regulatory T cell samples underwent deep immunoSEQ sequencing, averaging about 3.57 million total reads per sample. After sorted cells were lysed in RLT buffer, RNA was extracted with DNase-treated RNeasy Micro or Mini kits, with the choice depending on cell number. To prevent cross-contamination, each cell subset was processed individually, whereas patient and healthy donor samples were processed jointly. TCRB sequences were amplified from cDNA with the immunoSEQ multiplex PCR, producing 87-bp fragments spanning the CDR3 region. Amplicons were sequenced on the Illumina HiSeq platform. Processing in the source paper ran as follows. PCR bias was corrected computationally using synthetic template baselines, and reads within Hamming distance 2 were collapsed, with unmergeable singletons discarded. Reads were aligned against IMGT so that V, D and J genes, CDR3 length and insertions or deletions at six rearrangement sites could be assigned. Clonotype counts were normalized to sorted cell number within each subset before computing true diversity and Gini coefficients with the tcR R package. Repertoire sharing was quantified using the overlap coefficient calculated on TCRB nucleotide sequences. Entries here come from immuneACCESS through TCRdb and include only in-frame sequences with V and J called. Some clones fail to appear in such tables; in the studies checked, an unresolved V gene covers under half of the shortfall, and the cause of the remainder is unknown. For V, J and clone size, that table is used; D and trimming come from the DNA. The sample table lists over 120,000 clones, approximately 13% of them with a count of one. The top ten clones comprise under 1.5% of the sample.

The sample originates from a study of beta chain features in type 1 diabetes (dated by TCRdb to the late 2010s). The study in broad terms: No differences in mean age, gender distribution, total cell number or subset yield were found between patients and healthy donors. A total of under 120,000,000 sorted cells were examined across all samples, and RNA yield correlated strongly with the number of cells per subset. In the study, recently diagnosed type 1 diabetes patients and matched healthy donors were compared on the TCRB repertoires of their sorted circulating CD4+ T cell subsets. Naive and central memory subsets were obtained from all 28 donors, but regulatory and stem cell-like memory subsets were isolated from only 8 patients and 8 healthy donors. The study at large found these results: Naive, central memory and regulatory TCRB repertoires appeared to be more alike among patients than among healthy donors. Because cDNA was sequenced instead of genomic DNA, activated cells with high expression could be over-represented, although the groups did not differ in activation or CD3 levels. Shorter templates might be favored by PCR, yet because patient and control samples were amplified and corrected together, any such skew would affect both groups equally. At VDJ recombination sites, type 1 diabetes patients had fewer insertions and more deleted nucleotides, which implies abnormalities in thymic rearrangement. Only small numbers of individuals were included in the HLA sub-analyses, which left unresolved whether HLA type had any influence on TCRB rearrangement. In all four CD4+ subsets, TCRB CDR3 length was moderately but significantly shorter in type 1 diabetes patients.

The junction shows trimming of 1 base on V and 4 bases on J, plus 12 bases between the germline ends. Counted from cysteine to phenylalanine, this CDR3 has 15 amino acids. CDR3 DNA only is kept here, 45 bases in frame from base 1. The germline V gene encodes CDR1 SGHRS and CDR2 YFSETQ. Each donor gave one peripheral blood draw, averaging around 120 mL, which was collected into heparinised tubes. A BD FACSAria II and a panel including CD45RO, CCR7, CD25, CD127, CD95 and CD27 were used to sort naive, central memory, regulatory and stem cell-like memory CD4+ T cells. All sorted populations exceeded 95% purity. PBMCs were isolated immediately by Lymphoprep density gradient centrifugation and stained directly without culture. To minimize batch effects, samples were stained and sorted in pairs, one healthy donor with one patient per experiment.

The material sequenced was central memory CD4+ T cells from blood. The chain couples TRBV5-1 to TRBJ2-1, with TRBD1 perhaps the D gene, on 6 matching bases. The sequence came from a man younger than 35 with type 1 diabetes. In nucleotide form, the sequence is TGCGCCAGCAGCTTGTCCGGGGACACATACAATGAGCAGTTCTTC. It specifies CASSLSGDTYNEQFF.